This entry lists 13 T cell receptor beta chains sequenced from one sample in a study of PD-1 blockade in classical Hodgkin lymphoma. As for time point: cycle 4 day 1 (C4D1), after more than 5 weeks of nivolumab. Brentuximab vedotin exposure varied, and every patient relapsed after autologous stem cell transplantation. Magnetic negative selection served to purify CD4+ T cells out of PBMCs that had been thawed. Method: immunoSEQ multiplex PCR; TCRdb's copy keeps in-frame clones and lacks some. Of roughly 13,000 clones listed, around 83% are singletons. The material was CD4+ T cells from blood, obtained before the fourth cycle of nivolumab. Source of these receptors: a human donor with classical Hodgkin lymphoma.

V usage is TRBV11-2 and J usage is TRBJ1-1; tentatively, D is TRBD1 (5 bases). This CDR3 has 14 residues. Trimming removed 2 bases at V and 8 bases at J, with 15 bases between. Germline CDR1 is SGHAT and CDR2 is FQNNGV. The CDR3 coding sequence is TGTGCCAGCAGCTTAATCCTTGGGCACAGGGAAGCTTTCTTT. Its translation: CASSLILGHREAFF.

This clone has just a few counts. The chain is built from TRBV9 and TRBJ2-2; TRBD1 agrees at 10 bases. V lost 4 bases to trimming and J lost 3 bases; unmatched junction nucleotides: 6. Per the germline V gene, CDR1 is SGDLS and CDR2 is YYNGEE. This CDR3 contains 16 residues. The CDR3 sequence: CASSTWTGGDTGELFF. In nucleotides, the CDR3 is TGTGCCAGCAGCACCTGGACAGGGGGTGACACCGGGGAGCTGTTTTTT.

CDR3 sequence (DNA): TGTGCCAGCAGGGAAGGACAGGGCCCCTACGAGCAGTACTTC. This codes for CASREGQGPYEQYF. This sequence joins TRBV5-4 and TRBJ2-7, with 8 bases lining up with TRBD1. J gave up 2 bases and V 5 bases, and 6 bases lay outside the gene matches. This CDR3 has 14 residues. Per germline, CDR1 SGHNT and CDR2 YYREEE (reference sequence).

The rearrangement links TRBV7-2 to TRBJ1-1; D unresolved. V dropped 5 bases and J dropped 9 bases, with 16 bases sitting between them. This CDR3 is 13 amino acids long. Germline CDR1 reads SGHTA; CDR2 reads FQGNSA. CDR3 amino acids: CASSHDRNTQAFF. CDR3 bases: TGTGCCAGCAGCCATGACCGAAACACCCAAGCTTTCTTT.

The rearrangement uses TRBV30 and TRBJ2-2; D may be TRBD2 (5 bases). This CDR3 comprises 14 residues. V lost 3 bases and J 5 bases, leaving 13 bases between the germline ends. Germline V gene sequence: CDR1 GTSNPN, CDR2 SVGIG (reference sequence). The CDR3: CAWSPGPGTGELFF. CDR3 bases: TGTGCCTGGAGCCCCGGGCCGGGAACCGGGGAGCTGTTTTTT.

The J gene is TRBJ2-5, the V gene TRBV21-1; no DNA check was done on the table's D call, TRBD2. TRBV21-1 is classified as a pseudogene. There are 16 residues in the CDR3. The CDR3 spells CASSNEEVSVEETQYF. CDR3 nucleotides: TGTGCCAGCAGCAACGAGGAAGTCTCCGTAGAAGAGACCCAGTACTTC.

The CDR3 nucleotides read TGTGCCAGCAGTCACAAACCCGGGTCTGGGGCCAACGTCCTGACTTTC. It is translated as CASSHKPGSGANVLTF. The rearrangement joins TRBV27 to TRBJ2-6; D is ambiguous. Germline lookup yields CDR1 MNHEY and CDR2 SMNVEV (reference sequence). The CDR3 length is 16 residues. The germline V and J ends were trimmed by 5 bases and 1 base, with 12 bases remaining between them.

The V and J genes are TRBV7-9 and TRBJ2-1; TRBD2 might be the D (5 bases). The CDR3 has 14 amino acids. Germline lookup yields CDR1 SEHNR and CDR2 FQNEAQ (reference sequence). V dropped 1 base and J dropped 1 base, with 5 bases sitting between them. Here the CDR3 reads CASSLGRSYNEQFF. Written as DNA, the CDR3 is TGTGCCAGCAGCTTAGGGAGGTCCTACAATGAGCAGTTCTTC.

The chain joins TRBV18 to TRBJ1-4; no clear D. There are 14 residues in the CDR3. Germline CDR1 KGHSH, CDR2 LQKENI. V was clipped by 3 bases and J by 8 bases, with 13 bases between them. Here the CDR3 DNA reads TGTGCCAGCTCACCGATCGGGGTAGAGGAAAAACTGTTTTTT. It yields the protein CASSPIGVEEKLFF.

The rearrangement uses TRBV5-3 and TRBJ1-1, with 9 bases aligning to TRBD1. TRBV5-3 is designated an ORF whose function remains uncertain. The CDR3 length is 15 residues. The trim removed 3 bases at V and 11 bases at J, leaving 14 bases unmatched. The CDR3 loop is CARSSTGGAGVGAFF. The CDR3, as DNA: TGTGCCAGAAGCTCTACAGGGGGCGCAGGGGTAGGTGCTTTCTTT.

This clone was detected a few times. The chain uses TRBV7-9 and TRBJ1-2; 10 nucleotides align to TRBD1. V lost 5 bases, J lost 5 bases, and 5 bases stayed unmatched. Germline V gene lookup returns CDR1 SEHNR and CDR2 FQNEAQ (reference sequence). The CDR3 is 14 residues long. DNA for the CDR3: TGTGCCAGCAGCGCGACAGGGGGCGGATATGGCTACACCTTC. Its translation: CASSATGGGYGYTF.

CDR3 bases: TGTGCCAGCTGGGGACTAGCGGGCACAGATACGCAGTATTTT. Its translation: CASWGLAGTDTQYF. The V gene is TRBV28, the J gene TRBJ2-3, with 11 nucleotides matching TRBD2. V was clipped by 8 bases and J by 1 base; unmatched bases: 2. CDR3 length: 14 residues. Germline loops: CDR1 MDHEN, CDR2 SYDVKM.

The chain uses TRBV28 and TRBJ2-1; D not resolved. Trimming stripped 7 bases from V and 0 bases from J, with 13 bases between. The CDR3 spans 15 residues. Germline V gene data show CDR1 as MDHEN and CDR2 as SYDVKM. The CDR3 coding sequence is TGTGCCAGCACCATGGGTCCTAGCTCCTACAATGAGCAGTTCTTC. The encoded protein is CASTMGPSSYNEQFF.